Below, one T cell receptor beta chain is given with its context. The antigen it recognizes is unknown. No base quality values were provided; no much bigger clone lies one nucleotide off. Adults with ileal or ileocolonic Crohn's disease and an indication for ileocolonic resection were eligible for inclusion. Whole ileal mucosal biopsies were kept frozen at -80 degrees C prior to DNA extraction. Genomic DNA was isolated from frozen whole biopsies using a TRizol-based method, and the DNA was quantified with a NanoDrop 2000 spectrophotometer. About 500 nanograms of biopsy DNA per sample were submitted for commercial TCRB immunosequencing. Adaptive Biotechnology amplified the CDR3 regions from genomic DNA with a two-step multiplex PCR designed to control amplification bias. In the first PCR, primers covered every V and J gene segment, and in the second PCR, barcodes and Illumina adapters were added. CDR3 libraries were sequenced on an Illumina instrument. The original pipeline was this. The analysis used both the pipelines supplied by the vendor and custom analysis of the raw data in R/Bioconductor with R version 3.3.0. Clonality, which ranges from 0 to 1, was calculated as the inverse of the normalised Shannon entropy across all productive clones. The repertoire share taken up by the top 100 clones defined high-frequency clones, and only clones that passed a 95% confidence test were kept. Overlap between samples was measured with the Morisita-Horn index, while repertoire diversity was measured with the Simpson index. TCRdb took over this immuneACCESS table, retaining in-frame rearrangements with V and J assigned. Such tables are incomplete; in checked studies, under half of the missing clones stem from an unresolved V gene, and the remainder is unexplained. The DNA gave D and trimming, while V, J and clone size come from that table. The table for this sample lists nearly 7,000 clones; more than 60% of them were counted only once. Nearly 3% of the sample goes to the ten largest clones.

The source of the sample is a study of T cell repertoires in ileal Crohn's disease (dated by TCRdb to about 2019). With respect to the entire study: The median duration of disease was approximately 8.5 years, and at the time of surgery around 36% of patients were active smokers. The study sequenced 171 mucosal samples from 55 or so patients, taken at several locations on the surgical specimen and at postoperative endoscopy. A Rutgeerts score higher than i0 was the definition used for endoscopic postoperative recurrence. TCR repertoire analysis was done in a few dozen Crohn's disease patients from a prospective multicentre cohort. Postoperative therapy was given to about half of the patients, with thiopurines administered to about a dozen patients and anti-TNF agents administered to approximately 17 patients. Every patient underwent surgery because of a complication, which was stricturing disease in roughly 60% of cases and penetrating disease in about 39%. The study was conducted in parallel with a multicentre cohort built to find predictors of early endoscopic recurrence after ileocolonic resection. General study outcomes and caveats: Only a subgroup of patients, of unstated size, had their mucosal CD4 and CD8 T cells sorted and sequenced. More high-frequency clones were carried by sorted CD8 T cells than by CD4 T cells, suggesting that mucosal expansions were mainly CD8. Higher percentages of high-frequency clones at the time of surgery were linked to endoscopic recurrence, and every patient with clonality above 26.8% (18/57) had recurrence. A significantly higher proportion of clonal expansions was observed in active smokers at surgery than in non-smokers (roughly 24% vs 19%, p=0.02).

The CDR3 runs 14 amino acids, cysteine and phenylalanine included. The only DNA kept is the CDR3, 42 bases in frame from the first base. The source is an adult with Crohn's disease. The specimen was ileal tissue. The chain joins TRBV21-1 to TRBJ2-1; TRBD1, the table's D call, lacks a check against the DNA. TRBV21-1 is assigned pseudogene status. The CDR3 region reads CASSKQGHYNEQFF. The DNA reads TGTGCCAGCAGTAAGCAGGGACACTACAATGAGCAGTTCTTC.